The rows below give T cell receptor beta chains drawn from one sample of a study of T cell repertoires in cytomegalovirus infection. No cognate antigen is known for these TCRs. TCRdb re-called the reads through MiXCR, storing one row per CDR3 protein. The table shows 110,000 to 150,000 distinct CDR3 sequences, with roughly a third occurring only once. This specimen consisted of CD8+ T cells from cultured PBMCs, obtained from culture after CMV antigen stimulation. The origin of the receptors is a human donor in good health (CMV status not recorded). Some clones in this sample may be carry-over from other donors' samples. Each CDR3 is given with its conserved first and last residue. D genes are given only for firm matches. Expanded clones are given a class, and other clones once, few, many or no size at all.

D gene	clone size	J gene	V gene	CDR3 protein	CDR3 DNA
.	few	TRBJ2-1	TRBV27	CASSLSRGDEQFF	TGTGCCAGCAGTTTATCCCGCGGGGATGAGCAGTTCTTC
.	.	TRBJ1-1	TRBV9	CASSEYRLADTEAFF	TGTGCCAGCAGCGAGTACAGGTTGGCGGACACTGAAGCTTTCTTT
TRBD1	many	TRBJ2-3	TRBV28	CASSPIGTGGTDTQYF	TGTGCCAGCAGCCCCATAGGAACAGGGGGTACGGATACGCAGTATTTT
.	few	TRBJ1-2	TRBV19	CASSTNVWAGNYGYTF	TGTGCCAGTAGTACCAACGTATGGGCAGGGAACTATGGCTACACCTTC
.	.	TRBJ1-1	TRBV6-2/TRBV6-3	CASSRDGGHTEAFF	TGTGCCAGCAGCCGTGACGGAGGGCACACTGAAGCTTTCTTT
.	.	TRBJ2-3	TRBV20-1	CSARDLWGGTDTQYF	TGCAGTGCTAGAGATCTGTGGGGCGGTACAGATACGCAGTATTTT
.	few	TRBJ1-3	TRBV19	CASGFSGNTIYF	TGTGCCAGTGGATTCTCTGGAAACACCATATATTTT
TRBD1	.	TRBJ2-7	TRBV2	CASFAWTGMNEQYF	TGTGCCAGCTTTGCGTGGACAGGGATGAACGAGCAGTACTTC
TRBD1	.	TRBJ1-2	TRBV20-1	CSARASGTAYGYTF	TGCAGTGCTAGAGCCTCCGGGACAGCCTATGGCTACACCTTC
TRBD1	once	TRBJ2-2	TRBV5-6	CASTPGQYTGELFF	TGTGCCAGCACTCCGGGACAGTACACCGGGGAGCTGTTTTTT
TRBD1	few	TRBJ2-7	TRBV11-2	CASSPEPGQTYEQYF	TGTGCCAGCAGCCCAGAACCGGGACAGACCTACGAGCAGTACTTC
.	.	TRBJ2-3	TRBV19	CASSIDLSGWGTDTQYF	TGTGCCAGTAGTATAGATCTATCGGGGTGGGGCACAGATACGCAGTATTTT
.	.	TRBJ2-1	TRBV27	CASRPGPYNEQFF	TGTGCCAGCAGACCGGGCCCCTACAATGAGCAGTTCTTC
TRBD2	few	TRBJ2-1	TRBV7-6	CASSLGGGPNIEQFF	TGTGCCAGCAGCTTAGGGGGGGGACCCAACATTGAGCAGTTCTTC
.	.	TRBJ2-3	TRBV19	CASSSVGTDTQDF	TGTGCCAGTAGTTCCGTAGGCACAGATACGCAGGATTTT
.	few	TRBJ1-1	TRBV4-1	CASRPVSNTEAFF	TGCGCCAGCAGGCCCGTATCGAACACTGAAGCTTTCTTT
.	.	TRBJ2-1	TRBV27	CASSSGRLAPRNRFEQFF	TGTGCCAGCAGTTCGGGGAGGCTAGCGCCAAGGAATAGGTTTGAGCAGTTCTTC
.	many	TRBJ1-2	TRBV28	CASLTAQGYGYTF	TGTGCCAGCTTAACAGCCCAAGGCTATGGCTACACCTTC
.	many	TRBJ1-2	TRBV5-1	CASSLKQGFDGYTF	TGCGCCAGCAGCTTGAAACAGGGATTTGATGGCTACACCTTC
TRBD2	few	TRBJ2-1	TRBV7-9	CASSPSGGAVNEQFF	TGTGCCAGCAGCCCCAGCGGGGGGGCCGTCAATGAGCAGTTCTTC
TRBD1	.	TRBJ2-5	TRBV6-2/TRBV6-3	CASSYSDRLQETQYF	TGTGCCAGCAGTTACTCGGACAGGCTTCAAGAGACCCAGTACTTC
TRBD1	.	TRBJ2-7	TRBV6-1	CASSDPGQGNYEQYF	TGTGCCAGCAGTGACCCGGGACAGGGGAACTACGAGCAGTACTTC
TRBD2	few	TRBJ2-5	TRBV7-8	CASSLGARGAYKETQYF	TGTGCCAGCAGCTTAGGGGCGCGGGGGGCCTATAAAGAGACCCAGTACTTC
.	.	TRBJ2-2	TRBV7-6	CASSLMVGPLLTGELFF	TGTGCCAGCAGCTTAATGGTGGGGCCGCTTTTAACCGGGGAGCTGTTTTTT
.	.	TRBJ1-1	TRBV27	CASTGLMNTEAFF	TGTGCCAGTACGGGACTTATGAACACTGAAGCTTTCTTT
.	many	TRBJ1-1	TRBV6-5	CASSYVGRAFF	TGTGCCAGCAGTTACGTCGGGCGGGCTTTCTTT
.	.	TRBJ1-1	TRBV19	CASSMGTLEAFF	TGTGCCAGTAGTATGGGAACGCTTGAAGCTTTCTTT
.	few	TRBJ1-1	TRBV3-1	CASSQDLGENTEAFF	TGTGCCAGCAGCCAAGATCTTGGGGAGAACACTGAAGCTTTCTTT
TRBD2	.	TRBJ2-2	TRBV5-1	CASSFLAGNAGELFF	TGCGCCAGCAGCTTTCTAGCGGGGAACGCCGGGGAGCTGTTTTTT
TRBD2	.	TRBJ2-5	TRBV27	CATWGGSRETQYF	TGTGCCACCTGGGGGGGGAGTCGAGAGACCCAGTACTTC
.	.	TRBJ1-1	TRBV6-5	CASSSMGPFEGTEAFF	TGTGCCAGCAGTTCTATGGGGCCGTTTGAGGGCACTGAAGCTTTCTTT
.	.	TRBJ1-5	TRBV12-3/TRBV12-4	CASSKPGDQPQHF	TGTGCCAGCAGTAAGCCGGGGGATCAGCCCCAGCATTTT
.	.	TRBJ2-1	TRBV18	CASSTIGNEQFF	TGTGCCAGCTCAACAATCGGCAATGAGCAGTTCTTC
TRBD1	.	TRBJ2-1	TRBV7-6	CASSLGTGSSYNEQFF	TGTGCCAGCAGCTTGGGGACAGGGAGCTCCTACAATGAGCAGTTCTTC